This TCR beta chain was identified during a study of pediatric ulcerative colitis. Method: immunoSEQ multiplex PCR; TCRdb's copy keeps in-frame clones and lacks some. The profile shows about 32,000 clones, roughly 86% of them singletons. The V gene end was trimmed by 6 bases and the J gene end by 6 bases; junction bases not matched to a gene: 9. The CDR3 covers 14 residues. CDR1 is SGHVS and CDR2 is FQNEAQ in the germline V gene. This sequence was found in a boy aged 10-17 years with severe ulcerative colitis. Sequences were obtained from blood. The rearrangement uses TRBV7-8 and TRBJ1-1; TRBD1 aligns across 8 bases. The CDR3 DNA reads TGTGCCAGCAGGGCAGACAGGGGAGCCGCTGAAGCTTTCTTT. This codes for CASRADRGAAEAFF.